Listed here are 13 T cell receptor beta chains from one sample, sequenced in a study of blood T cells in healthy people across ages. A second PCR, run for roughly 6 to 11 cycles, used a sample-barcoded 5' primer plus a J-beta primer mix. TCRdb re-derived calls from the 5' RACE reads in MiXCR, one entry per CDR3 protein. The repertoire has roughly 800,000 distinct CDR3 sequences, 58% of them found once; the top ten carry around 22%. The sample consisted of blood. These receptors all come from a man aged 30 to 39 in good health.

The CDR3 nucleotides read TGTGCCAGCAGTTACGTTTATGGGGCCAACGTCCTGACTTTC. Its protein is CASSYVYGANVLTF. This chain uses TRBV6-2 or TRBV6-3 with TRBJ2-6, with unresolved D. This CDR3 contains 14 residues. Trimming pared 2 bases from V and 3 bases from J, leaving 5 bases between. The germline CDR1 and CDR2 sequences are MNHEY and SVGEGT.

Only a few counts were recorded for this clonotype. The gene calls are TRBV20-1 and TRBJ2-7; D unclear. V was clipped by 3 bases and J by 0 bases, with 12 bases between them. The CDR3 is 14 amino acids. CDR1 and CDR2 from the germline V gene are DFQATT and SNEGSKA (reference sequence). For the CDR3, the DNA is TGCAGTGCTAGTATGGCAGAATACTCCTACGAGCAGTACTTC. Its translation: CSASMAEYSYEQYF.

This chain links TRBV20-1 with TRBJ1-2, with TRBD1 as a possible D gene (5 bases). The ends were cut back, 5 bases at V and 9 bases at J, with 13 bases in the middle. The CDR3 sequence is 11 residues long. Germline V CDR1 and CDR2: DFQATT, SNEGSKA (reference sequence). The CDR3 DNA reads TGCAGTGCTGAAGAACAGGATAGCTACACCTTC. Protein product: CSAEEQDSYTF.

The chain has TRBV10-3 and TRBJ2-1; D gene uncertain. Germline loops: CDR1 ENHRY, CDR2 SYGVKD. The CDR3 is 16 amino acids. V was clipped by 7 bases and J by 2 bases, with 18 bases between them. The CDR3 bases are TGTGCCATCACCCTTGACCCGGGCGTTCCCTACAATGAGCAGTTCTTC. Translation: CAITLDPGVPYNEQFF.

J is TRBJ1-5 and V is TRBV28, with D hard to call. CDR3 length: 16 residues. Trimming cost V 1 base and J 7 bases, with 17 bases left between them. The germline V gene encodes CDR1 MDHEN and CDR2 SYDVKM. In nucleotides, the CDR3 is TGTGCCAGCAGTTTATACTCTAAGCGGATGGGGCAGCCCCAGCATTTT. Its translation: CASSLYSKRMGQPQHF.

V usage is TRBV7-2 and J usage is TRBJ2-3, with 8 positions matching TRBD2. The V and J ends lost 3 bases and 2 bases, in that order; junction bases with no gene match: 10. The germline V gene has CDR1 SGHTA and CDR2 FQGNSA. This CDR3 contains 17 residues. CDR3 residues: CASSFYRGGEFTDTQYF. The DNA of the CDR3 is TGTGCCAGCAGCTTCTATCGGGGGGGCGAATTCACAGATACGCAGTATTTT.

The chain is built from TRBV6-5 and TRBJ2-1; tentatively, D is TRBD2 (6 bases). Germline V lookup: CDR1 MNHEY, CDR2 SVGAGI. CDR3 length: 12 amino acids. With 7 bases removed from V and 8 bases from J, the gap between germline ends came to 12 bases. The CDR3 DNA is TGTGCCAGCACCCCCGGCGGGGATGAGCAGTTCTTC. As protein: CASTPGGDEQFF.

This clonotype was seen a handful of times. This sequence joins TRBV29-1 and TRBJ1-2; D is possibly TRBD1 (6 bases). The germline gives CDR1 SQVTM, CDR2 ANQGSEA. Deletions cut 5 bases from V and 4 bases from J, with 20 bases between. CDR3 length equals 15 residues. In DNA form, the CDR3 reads TGCAGCGTTTCGGGGGTGGGGGCTCGTCTCTATGGCTACACCTTC. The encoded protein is CSVSGVGARLYGYTF.

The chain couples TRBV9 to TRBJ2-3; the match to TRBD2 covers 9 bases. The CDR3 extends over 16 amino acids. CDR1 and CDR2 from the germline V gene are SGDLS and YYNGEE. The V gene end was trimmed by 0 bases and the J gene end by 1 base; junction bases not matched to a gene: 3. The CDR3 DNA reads TGTGCCAGCAGCGTAGGTAGCGGGGGAGGCACAGATACGCAGTATTTT. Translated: CASSVGSGGGTDTQYF.

The CDR3 nucleotides read TGCAGTGCTAGAGACCCCAGGGGGGGGAACACTGAAGCTTTCTTT. Translating it yields CSARDPRGGNTEAFF. The chain joins TRBV20-1 to TRBJ1-1; 7 nucleotides align to TRBD1. The CDR3 runs to 15 residues. The J segment lost 1 base and the V segment lost 0 bases, leaving 5 bases of the junction unmatched. CDR1 DFQATT and CDR2 SNEGSKA come from the germline V gene (reference sequence).

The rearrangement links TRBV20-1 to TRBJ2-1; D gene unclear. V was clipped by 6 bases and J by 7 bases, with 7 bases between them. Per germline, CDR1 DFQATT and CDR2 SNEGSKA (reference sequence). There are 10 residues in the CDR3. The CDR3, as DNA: TGCAGTGCCCATTTTAATGAGCAGTTCTTC. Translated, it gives CSAHFNEQFF.

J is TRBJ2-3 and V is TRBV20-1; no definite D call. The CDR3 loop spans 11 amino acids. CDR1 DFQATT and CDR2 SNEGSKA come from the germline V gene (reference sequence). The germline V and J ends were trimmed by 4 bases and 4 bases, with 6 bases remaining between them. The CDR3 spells CSAMWSDTQYF. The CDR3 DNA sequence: TGCAGTGCTATGTGGTCAGATACGCAGTATTTT.

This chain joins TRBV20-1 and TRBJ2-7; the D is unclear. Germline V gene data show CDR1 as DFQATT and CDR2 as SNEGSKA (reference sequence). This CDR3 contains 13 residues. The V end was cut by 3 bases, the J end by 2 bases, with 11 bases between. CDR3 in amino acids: CSARVSYAYEQYF. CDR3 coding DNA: TGCAGTGCTAGGGTCAGCTACGCCTACGAGCAGTACTTC.